The 11 T cell receptor beta chains given below trace back to one sample, sequenced in a study of T cells after yellow fever vaccination. TCRdb analysed the 5' RACE reads with MiXCR anew, one entry per CDR3 protein. The sample holds 95,000 to 150,000 distinct CDR3 sequences, roughly 15% seen once. Sample: CD8+ T cells sorted from PBMCs, taken 5 days after the yellow fever booster vaccination. Every receptor here comes from a man younger than 30 who received the YFV17D yellow fever vaccine.

The chain has TRBV3-1 and TRBJ2-1, with 7 bases fitting TRBD2. Germline CDR1 LGHDT, CDR2 YNNKEL (reference sequence). Losses at the gene ends were 0 bases for V and 5 bases for J; bases not matched to a gene: 16. The CDR3 is 19 residues long. CDR3 DNA sequence: TGTGCCAGCAGCCAAGAAGACATTGCGGAGGGTCGGGGGGACAATGAGCAGTTCTTC. This encodes CASSQEDIAEGRGDNEQFF.

The V gene is TRBV6-5, the J gene TRBJ2-3, with TRBD1 matching 7 bases. This CDR3 is built from 14 residues. CDR1 is MNHEY and CDR2 is SVGAGI in the germline V gene. Unmatched junction bases numbered 3, after V lost 2 bases and J lost 4 bases. The CDR3 loop is CASSYRGLADTQYF. The CDR3 bases are TGTGCCAGCAGTTACAGGGGGCTAGCAGATACGCAGTATTTT.

This clonotype was recorded a few times. DNA of the CDR3: TGTGCCAGCAGTTTAAATTGGGGGCTTGAAGCTTTCTTT. Protein sequence: CASSLNWGLEAFF. The chain employs TRBV28 and TRBJ1-1, with a weak D call TRBD1 (6 bases). The CDR3 runs to 13 residues. V lost 2 bases, J lost 7 bases, and 11 bases lay in between. Germline lookup yields CDR1 MDHEN and CDR2 SYDVKM.

The CDR3 coding sequence is TGCGCCAGCAGCCAAGAACCGGACGTTAGCAATCAGCCCCAGCATTTT. The encoded protein is CASSQEPDVSNQPQHF. V and J are TRBV4-1 and TRBJ1-5; no firm D call. Germline CDR1 MGHRA, CDR2 YSYEKL. V was clipped by 0 bases and J by 0 bases, with 9 bases between them. The CDR3 spans 16 residues.

This clonotype was observed a few times. The chain combines TRBV12-3 or TRBV12-4 with TRBJ1-1; D ambiguous. V lost 3 bases, J lost 1 base, and 6 bases lay in between. The CDR3 spans 13 residues. The CDR3 nucleotides read TGTGCCAGCAGTTTTCGTCCGAACACTGAAGCTTTCTTT. This gives the protein CASSFRPNTEAFF.

This clonotype was seen only a few times. This chain connects TRBV5-1 to TRBJ2-5, with TRBD2 as a possible D gene (6 bases). The CDR3 is made up of 12 amino acids. V gave up 10 bases and J gave up 3 bases, with 13 bases separating them. The germline V gene has CDR1 SGHRS and CDR2 YFSETQ. The CDR3 nucleotides read TGCGCCTCAAGGGGACTTGAAGAGACCCAGTACTTC. Amino acid sequence: CASRGLEETQYF. The variable domain in full, with the rest retrieved from reference TRBV5-1 and TRBJ2-5, is KAGVTQTPRYLIKTRGQQVTLSCSPISGHRSVSWYQQTPGQGLQFLFEYFSETQRNKGNFPGRFSGRQFSNSRSEMNVSTLELGDSALYLCASRGLEETQYFGPGTRLLVL.

This clonotype has more than one count but fewer than ten. The genes are TRBV29-1 and TRBJ2-3, with TRBD1 identical over 8 bases. This CDR3 comprises 12 residues. CDR1 is SQVTM and CDR2 is ANQGSEA in the germline V gene. Unmatched junction bases numbered 3, after V lost 5 bases and J lost 5 bases. The CDR3 nucleotides are TGCAGCGTTCCCACAGGGGGAGATACGCAGTATTTT. It yields the protein CSVPTGGDTQYF.

This clonotype was seen more than once but under ten times. The chain is built from TRBV30 and TRBJ2-1; D remains ambiguous. The CDR3 consists of 14 residues. Between the trimmed V and J ends, which lost 2 bases and 0 bases, there was a span of 8 bases. Germline V gene sequence: CDR1 GTSNPN, CDR2 SVGIG (reference sequence). CDR3 coding DNA: TGTGCCTGGAGTAGATGGAGCTCCTACAATGAGCAGTTCTTC. As protein: CAWSRWSSYNEQFF. Full variable domain (outside the CDR3, taken from reference TRBV30 and TRBJ2-1): SQTIHQWPATLVQPVGSPLSLECTVEGTSNPNLYWYRQAAGRGLQLLFYSVGIGQISSEVPQNLSASRPQDRQFILSSKKLLLSDSGFYLCAWSRWSSYNEQFFGPGTRLTVL.

V usage is TRBV6-2 or TRBV6-3 and J usage is TRBJ2-3; the D gene is possibly TRBD2 (5 bases). V lost 7 bases and J 2 bases, leaving 10 bases between the germline ends. Germline CDR1 and CDR2: MNHEY and SVGEGT. This CDR3 spans 13 amino acids. Here the CDR3 reads CASIPGNTDTQYF. In nucleotides, the CDR3 is TGTGCCAGCATTCCGGGGAACACAGATACGCAGTATTTT.

The chain carries TRBV30 and TRBJ2-5; 7 bases line up with TRBD2. V lost 2 bases, J lost 2 bases, and 5 bases stayed unmatched. The CDR3 consists of 14 residues. In germline, CDR1 is GTSNPN, CDR2 SVGIG (reference sequence). Here the CDR3 DNA reads TGTGCCTGGAGTAGCGGGGTCTATCAAGAGACCCAGTACTTC. Translated, it gives CAWSSGVYQETQYF.

This chain joins TRBV6-2 or TRBV6-3 and TRBJ2-3; 10 bases match TRBD1. V lost 5 bases and J lost 1; bases outside the gene matches: 6. The CDR3 spans 16 residues. Germline CDR1 MNHEY, CDR2 SVGEGT. The CDR3 sequence: CASSRSGTGGTDTQYF. CDR3 bases: TGTGCCAGCAGTCGAAGTGGGACAGGGGGCACAGATACGCAGTATTTT.